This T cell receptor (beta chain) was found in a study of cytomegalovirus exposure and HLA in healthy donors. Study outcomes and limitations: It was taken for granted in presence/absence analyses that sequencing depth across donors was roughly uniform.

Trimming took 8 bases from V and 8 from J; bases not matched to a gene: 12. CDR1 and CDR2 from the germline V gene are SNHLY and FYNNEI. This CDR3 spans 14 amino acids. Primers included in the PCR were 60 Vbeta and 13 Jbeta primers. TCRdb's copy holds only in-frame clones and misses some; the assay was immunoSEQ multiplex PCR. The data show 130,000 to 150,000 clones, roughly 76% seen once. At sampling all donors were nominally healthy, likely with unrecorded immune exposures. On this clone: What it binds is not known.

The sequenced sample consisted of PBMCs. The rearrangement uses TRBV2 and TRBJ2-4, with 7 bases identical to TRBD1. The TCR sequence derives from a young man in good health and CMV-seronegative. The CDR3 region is CASGWDSKADIQYF. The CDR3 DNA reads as TGTGCCAGCGGCTGGGACAGTAAGGCGGACATTCAGTACTTC.